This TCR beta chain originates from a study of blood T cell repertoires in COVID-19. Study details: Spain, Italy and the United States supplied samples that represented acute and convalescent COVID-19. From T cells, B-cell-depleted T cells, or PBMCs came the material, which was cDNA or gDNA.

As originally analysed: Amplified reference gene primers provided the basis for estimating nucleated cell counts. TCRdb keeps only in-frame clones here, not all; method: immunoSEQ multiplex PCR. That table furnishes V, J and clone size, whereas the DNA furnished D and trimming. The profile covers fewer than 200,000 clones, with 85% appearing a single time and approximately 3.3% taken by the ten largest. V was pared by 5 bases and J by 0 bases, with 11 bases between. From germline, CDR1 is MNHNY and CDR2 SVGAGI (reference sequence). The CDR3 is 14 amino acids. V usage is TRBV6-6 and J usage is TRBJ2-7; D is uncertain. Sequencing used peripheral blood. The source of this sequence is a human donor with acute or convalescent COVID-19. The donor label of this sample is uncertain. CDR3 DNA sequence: TGTGCCAGCAGTCCCCAGGTGAGCTCCTACGAGCAGTACTTC. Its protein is CASSPQVSSYEQYF.